Each of the 28 T cell receptor beta chains below was sequenced from the same sample in a study of regulatory T cells in long-lasting Graves disease. Time point indicated: newly diagnosed GD, antithyroid drugs for less than 3 months. There was RNA extracted from PBMCs, and the TCR library was made from it. Sequencing libraries for TCR beta were prepared with iRepertoire HTBI primers and Arm-PCR of CDR3 regions. TCRdb recomputed calls from the multiplex PCR reads with MiXCR, one row per CDR3 protein. The sample holds hundreds of thousands of distinct CDR3 sequences, roughly 15% seen once. The sample was also linked to a second study, of T cells in Graves' hyperthyroidism and ophthalmopathy.

The sequencing used peripheral blood mononuclear cells (PBMCs), collected at new diagnosis, from a patient treated with antithyroid drugs. These receptors all stem from a woman in her 30s with Graves disease.

The sample holds a few counts of this clonotype. The rearrangement joins TRBV20-1 to TRBJ2-3; D gene ambiguous. Germline CDR1 and CDR2: DFQATT and SNEGSKA (reference sequence). The CDR3 length is 14 residues. V was cut by 6 bases and J by 1 base, with 14 bases left in between. For the CDR3, the DNA is TGCAGTGCCGTTAACTTTGCCCGCACAGATACGCAGTATTTT. The encoded protein is CSAVNFARTDTQYF.

This clonotype has at least ten counts. This chain joins TRBV12-3 or TRBV12-4 and TRBJ1-2; possibly TRBD1 for D (5 bases). The CDR3 spans 12 residues. Trimming took 4 bases from V and 8 from J, leaving 11 bases between them. DNA of the CDR3: TGTGCCAGCAGTTCGGGGGGTTGGGGCTACACCTTC. Translation: CASSSGGWGYTF.

In its sample, this clonotype was seen a few times. V gene TRBV7-9 combines with J gene TRBJ2-5, with D possibly matching TRBD2 (6 bases). Germline V CDR1 and CDR2: SEHNR, FQNEAQ (reference sequence). V gave up 1 base and J gave up 3 bases, with 15 bases separating them. The CDR3 is 16 amino acids. The CDR3: CASSLDIGSREETQYF. The CDR3 coding sequence is TGTGCCAGCAGCTTAGATATCGGGAGCAGAGAAGAGACCCAGTACTTC.

This sequence joins TRBV28 and TRBJ1-5; no clear D. V was shortened by 2 bases and J by 0 bases, with 14 bases between the two germline ends. Germline CDR1 is MDHEN and CDR2 is SYDVKM. CDR3 size: 17 residues. The CDR3 DNA is TGTGCCAGCAGTTTACTGGACGGAAAATATAGCAATCAGCCCCAGCATTTT. Protein product: CASSLLDGKYSNQPQHF.

The chain couples TRBV9 to TRBJ2-3; TRBD1 agrees at 9 bases. The CDR3 extends over 13 amino acids. The germline gives CDR1 SGDLS, CDR2 YYNGEE. Losses at the gene ends were 4 bases for V and 14 bases for J; bases not matched to a gene: 11. The CDR3 DNA sequence: TGTGCCAGCAGCCCCCGGGGACAGGGCGGGGGGTATTTT. This encodes CASSPRGQGGGYF. Filled out from reference TRBV9 and TRBJ2-3, the complete variable domain reads DSGVTQTPKHLITATGQRVTLRCSPRSGDLSVYWYQQSLDQGLQFLIQYYNGEERAKGNILERFSAQQFPDLHSELNLSSLELGDSALYFCASSPRGQGGGYFGPGTRLTVL.

To note about this clonotype: At one end, the junction sequence differs from germline, possibly due to a read error. This chain joins TRBV19 and TRBJ1-1, with D possibly TRBD1 on 5 matching bases. Germline CDR1 is LNHDA and CDR2 is SQIVND (reference sequence). The CDR3 loop spans 13 amino acids. CDR3 in amino acids: CASSTTDNTEAFF. The CDR3 DNA reads TGTGCCAGTAGTACGACGGACAACACTGAAGCCTTCTTT.

In this sample, this clonotype turned up a few times. The chain links TRBV20-1 to TRBJ2-7; 8 nucleotides align to TRBD2. Trimming cost V 7 bases and J 5 bases; bases outside gene matches: 13. Germline CDR1 DFQATT, CDR2 SNEGSKA (reference sequence). The CDR3 has 14 residues. CDR3 loop: CSGSQAGVGDEQYF. CDR3 sequence (DNA): TGCAGTGGCAGTCAAGCGGGAGTTGGCGACGAGCAGTACTTC.

This clonotype was found many times. V is TRBV14 and J is TRBJ2-3, with 8 bases that match TRBD1. V gave up 4 bases and J gave up 0 bases; unmatched junction bases: 3. The CDR3 sequence is 15 residues long. Germline V gives CDR1 SGHDN, CDR2 FVKESK. The CDR3, as DNA: TGTGCCAGCAGCCGGACAGGGTCCAGCACAGATACGCAGTATTTT. Its translation is CASSRTGSSTDTQYF.

This clonotype was seen more than once but under ten times. The chain carries TRBV6-9 and TRBJ2-5, with 7 nucleotides matching TRBD2. Germline assignment: CDR1 MNHGY and CDR2 SVAAGI. The junction had 15 bases not matched to a gene; V was cut back by 3 bases and J by 5 bases. CDR3 length: 17 amino acids. The CDR3 coding sequence is TGTGCCAGCAGTTACGGGTGGCGGGAGACTGGCACGGAGACCCAGTACTTC. The encoded protein is CASSYGWRETGTETQYF.

In this sample, this clonotype turned up many times. The V gene is TRBV7-6, the J gene TRBJ1-5, with 10 bases that match TRBD1. CDR1 and CDR2 (germline): SGHVS, FNYEAQ. V dropped 8 bases and J dropped 0; count of bases not matched to a gene: 13. The CDR3 runs to 18 residues. The CDR3 DNA is TGTGCCAGCGCCCCGGGACAGGGGACACTTTATAGCAATCAGCCCCAGCATTTT. Its translation is CASAPGQGTLYSNQPQHF. The whole variable domain, filled in from reference TRBV7-6 and TRBJ1-5, reads GAGVSQSPRYKVTKRGQDVALRCDPISGHVSLYWYRQALGQGPEFLTYFNYEAQQDKSGLPNDRFSAERPEGSISTLTIQRTEQRDSAMYRCASAPGQGTLYSNQPQHFGDGTRLSIL.

This clonotype was recorded many times. The V gene is TRBV24-1, the J gene TRBJ2-2; D gene unclear. The CDR3 loop spans 15 amino acids. V shed 3 bases and J shed 0 bases, with 7 bases lying between them. Germline V lookup: CDR1 KGHDR, CDR2 SFDVKD. The CDR3 DNA is TGTGCCACCAGTGATCTTCGTACGAACACCGGGGAGCTGTTTTTT. It encodes CATSDLRTNTGELFF.

This clonotype was counted a few times. The chain employs TRBV5-8 and TRBJ1-5, with D possibly being TRBD1 (6 bases). V was cut by 3 bases and J by 6 bases, with 16 bases left in between. The CDR3 is made up of 15 amino acids. The V gene's germline CDR1 is SGHTS and CDR2 YDEGEE. The CDR3 region is CASSWRVRGFQPQHF. CDR3 coding DNA: TGTGCCAGCAGCTGGCGTGTAAGGGGGTTTCAGCCCCAGCATTTT.

The chain carries TRBV5-1 and TRBJ2-7, with 11 bases identical to TRBD1. V dropped 4 bases and J dropped 3; count of bases not matched to a gene: 3. CDR3 size: 14 residues. CDR1 and CDR2 from the germline V gene are SGHRS and YFSETQ. The CDR3 loop is CASSGGTGGYEQYF. In DNA form, the CDR3 reads TGCGCCAGCAGCGGGGGGACAGGGGGCTACGAGCAGTACTTC.

The chain joins TRBV18 to TRBJ2-3; D call uncertain. CDR3 length: 16 amino acids. Germline CDR1 is KGHSH and CDR2 is LQKENI. V gave up 1 base and J gave up 0 bases, with 11 bases separating them. CDR3 residues: CASSPRQRGSTDTQYF. The CDR3 DNA sequence: TGTGCCAGCTCACCACGTCAGAGAGGTAGCACAGATACGCAGTATTTT.

This clonotype was seen many times. The chain is built from TRBV12-3 or TRBV12-4 and TRBJ1-1; D is undetermined. The CDR3 contains 13 residues. V was trimmed by 3 bases and J by 5 bases, leaving 10 bases between them. The CDR3 is CASSLRTGTEAFF. The CDR3 nucleotides are TGTGCCAGCAGTTTGAGGACGGGTACTGAAGCTTTCTTT.

The rearrangement links TRBV29-1 to TRBJ1-1; D remains unclear. The CDR3 is 11 amino acids. In germline, CDR1 is SQVTM, CDR2 ANQGSEA. Trimming left V 2 bases short and J 6 bases short, with 7 bases between. This CDR3 is CSVELGPEAFF. In DNA, the CDR3 is TGCAGCGTTGAATTAGGCCCTGAAGCTTTCTTT.

V gene TRBV11-3 combines with J gene TRBJ2-7, with D perhaps TRBD1 (5 bases). Germline CDR1 is SGHNT and CDR2 is YENEEA. The CDR3 length is 20 residues. Trimming left V 0 bases short and J 2 bases short, with 26 bases between. The CDR3 region is CASSLDVSLWAGSTTYEQYF. CDR3 coding DNA: TGTGCCAGCAGCTTAGATGTCTCCCTCTGGGCAGGGTCAACGACCTACGAGCAGTACTTC.

The sample holds a few counts of this clonotype. The chain recombines TRBV7-2 with TRBJ1-1, with unresolved D. This CDR3 region has 12 residues. Looked up from germline, CDR1 is SGHTA and CDR2 is FQGNSA. V lost 0 bases and J 7 bases, leaving 6 bases between the germline ends. The CDR3 DNA reads TGTGCCAGCAGCTTAGCCAGACTTGAAGCTTTCTTT. Translated: CASSLARLEAFF.

This clonotype has just a few counts. The V call is TRBV20-1, the J call TRBJ2-1; 8 bases are a match to TRBD2. This CDR3 is built from 14 residues. Germline V CDR1 and CDR2: DFQATT, SNEGSKA (reference sequence). V lost 3 bases to trimming and J lost 11 bases; unmatched junction nucleotides: 12. The DNA of the CDR3 is TGCAGTGCTAGGTGGCGGGAGGCACCCGTAAAGCAGTTCTTC. Its protein product is CSARWREAPVKQFF.

The chain couples TRBV18 to TRBJ2-5; 7 bases align to TRBD1. V shed 2 bases, J shed 4 bases, and the junction held 7 bases outside the gene matches. CDR3 size: 15 residues. The germline CDR1 and CDR2 sequences are KGHSH and LQKENI. CDR3 nucleotides: TGTGCCAGCTCACCAACGGGACAGTCGAGAGAGACCCAGTACTTC. Encoded protein: CASSPTGQSRETQYF.

This clonotype appeared once. This chain joins TRBV7-9 and TRBJ2-1; 10 nucleotides align to TRBD2. V shed 5 bases, J shed 7 bases, and the junction held 17 bases outside the gene matches. The germline V gene has CDR1 SEHNR and CDR2 FQNEAQ (reference sequence). The CDR3 consists of 18 residues. CDR3: CASSGRGLPSGRMNEQFF. CDR3 coding DNA: TGTGCCAGCAGCGGAAGGGGTCTCCCTAGCGGGAGAATGAATGAGCAGTTCTTC.

This clonotype was found many times. This rearrangement joins TRBV2 to TRBJ1-5, with TRBD1 matching 8 bases. The germline V gene has CDR1 SNHLY and CDR2 FYNNEI. This CDR3 has 16 residues. V was pared by 4 bases and J by 2 bases, with 7 bases of the junction left unmatched. The CDR3 sequence: CASSGQGAVGNQPQHF. CDR3 DNA sequence: TGTGCCAGCAGTGGGCAGGGGGCTGTGGGCAATCAGCCCCAGCATTTT.

This clonotype was detected many times. The rearrangement links TRBV11-2 to TRBJ2-1; D is possibly TRBD2 (5 bases). This CDR3 comprises 14 residues. Germline CDR1 is SGHAT and CDR2 is FQNNGV. Trimming cost V 1 base and J 5 bases, with 9 bases left between them. The CDR3 region is CASSLVRENNEQFF. DNA for the CDR3: TGTGCCAGCAGCTTAGTGAGGGAGAACAATGAGCAGTTCTTC.

The chain has TRBV6-5 and TRBJ2-3; 8 bases line up with TRBD1. Germline V gene lookup returns CDR1 MNHEY and CDR2 SVGAGI. Unmatched junction bases numbered 2, after V lost 2 bases and J lost 1 base. The CDR3 spans 15 residues. The CDR3 protein is CASSYPGGGTDTQYF. CDR3 sequence (DNA): TGTGCCAGCAGTTACCCAGGGGGCGGCACAGATACGCAGTATTTT.

V is TRBV20-1 and J is TRBJ1-6, with 7 bases that match TRBD1. The CDR3 is 15 amino acids. Trimming at V came to 4 bases and at J to 6 bases, leaving 9 bases not matched to a gene. The germline gives CDR1 DFQATT, CDR2 SNEGSKA (reference sequence). The CDR3 DNA reads TGCAGTGCTAAAGCTGGGACAGCTGGTAATTCACCCCTCCACTTT. Protein: CSAKAGTAGNSPLHF.

This clonotype was seen only a few times. V is TRBV27 and J is TRBJ2-4; D might be TRBD1 or TRBD2, each matching 5 bases. The CDR3 spans 18 residues. Looked up from germline, CDR1 is MNHEY and CDR2 is SMNVEV (reference sequence). Trimming removed 3 bases from V and 7 bases from J, with 25 bases in between. The CDR3: CASSFSAGIGVSGNIQYF. Here the CDR3 DNA reads TGTGCCAGCAGTTTTTCGGCAGGGATAGGCGTGAGCGGCAACATTCAGTACTTC.

V gene TRBV12-3 or TRBV12-4 combines with J gene TRBJ1-5, with TRBD1 matching over 8 bases. This CDR3 has 15 residues. V shed 6 bases, J shed 4 bases, and the junction held 8 bases outside the gene matches. Here the CDR3 reads CASSRDRGENQPQHF. The DNA for the CDR3 is TGTGCCAGCAGCCGAGACAGGGGCGAGAATCAGCCCCAGCATTTT.

This clonotype was found many times. This sequence joins TRBV25-1 and TRBJ1-2, with D perhaps TRBD1 (6 bases). The germline gives CDR1 MGHDK, CDR2 SYGVNS. V was cut by 3 bases and J by 3 bases, with 17 bases left in between. CDR3 length equals 16 residues. The CDR3 coding sequence is TGTGCCAGCAGTGAGCCAACAGGGTCTGTGTACTATGGCTACACCTTC. Amino acid sequence: CASSEPTGSVYYGYTF.